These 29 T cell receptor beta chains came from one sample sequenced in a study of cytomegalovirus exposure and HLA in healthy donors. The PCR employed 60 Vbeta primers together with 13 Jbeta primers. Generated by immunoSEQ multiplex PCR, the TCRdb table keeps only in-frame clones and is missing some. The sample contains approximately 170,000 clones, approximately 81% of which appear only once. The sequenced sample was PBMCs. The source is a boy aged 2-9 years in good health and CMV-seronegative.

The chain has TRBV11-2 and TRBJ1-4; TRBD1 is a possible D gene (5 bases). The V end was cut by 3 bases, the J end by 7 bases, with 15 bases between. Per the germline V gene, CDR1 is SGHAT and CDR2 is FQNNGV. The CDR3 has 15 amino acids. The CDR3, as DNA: TGTGCCAGCAGCTTCGACGGGGGGGGAGGTGAAAAACTGTTTTTT. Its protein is CASSFDGGGGEKLFF.

The CDR3 DNA reads TGCAGCGTTACAGGGGGCGCGGGCGGGAACATTCAGTACTTC. The encoded protein is CSVTGGAGGNIQYF. The rearrangement links TRBV29-1 to TRBJ2-4, with 9 bases lining up with TRBD1. Germline-derived CDR1 and CDR2 are SQVTM and ANQGSEA. The CDR3 consists of 14 residues. J gave up 7 bases and V 5 bases, and 9 bases lay outside the gene matches.

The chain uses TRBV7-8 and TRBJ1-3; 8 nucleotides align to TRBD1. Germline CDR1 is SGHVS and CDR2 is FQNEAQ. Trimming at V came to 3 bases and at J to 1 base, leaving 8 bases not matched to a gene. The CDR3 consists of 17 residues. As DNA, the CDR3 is TGTGCCAGCAGCTTCGGTTCCACAGGGGGGTCTGGAAACACCATATATTTT. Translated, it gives CASSFGSTGGSGNTIYF. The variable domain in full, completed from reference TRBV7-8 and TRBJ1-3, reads GAGVSQSPRYKVAKRGQDVALRCDPISGHVSLFWYQQALGQGPEFLTYFQNEAQLDKSGLPSDRFFAERPEGSVSTLKIQRTQQEDSAVYLCASSFGSTGGSGNTIYFGEGSWLTVV.

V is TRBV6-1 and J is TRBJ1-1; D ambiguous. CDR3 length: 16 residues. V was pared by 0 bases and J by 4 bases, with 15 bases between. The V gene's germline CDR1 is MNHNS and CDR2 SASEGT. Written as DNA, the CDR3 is TGTGCCAGCAGTGAAGCGCTATGGAGCTCGGGCACTGAAGCTTTCTTT. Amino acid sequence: CASSEALWSSGTEAFF.

Here the CDR3 reads CASSAARDNEQFF. CDR3 sequence (DNA): TGTGCCAGCAGCGCCGCCAGGGACAATGAGCAGTTCTTC. The chain uses TRBV5-4 and TRBJ2-1, with TRBD1 as a possible D gene (5 bases). Trimming pared 4 bases from V and 5 bases from J, leaving 10 bases between. Germline V CDR1 and CDR2: SGHNT, YYREEE (reference sequence). CDR3 length equals 13 residues.

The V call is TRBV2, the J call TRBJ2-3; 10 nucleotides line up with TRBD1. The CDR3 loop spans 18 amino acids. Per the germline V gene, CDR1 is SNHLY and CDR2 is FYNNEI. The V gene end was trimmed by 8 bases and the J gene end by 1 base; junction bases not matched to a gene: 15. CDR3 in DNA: TGTGCCAGCCCTAGGGATGGGGACAGGGGATATGGCACAGATACGCAGTATTTT. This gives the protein CASPRDGDRGYGTDTQYF.

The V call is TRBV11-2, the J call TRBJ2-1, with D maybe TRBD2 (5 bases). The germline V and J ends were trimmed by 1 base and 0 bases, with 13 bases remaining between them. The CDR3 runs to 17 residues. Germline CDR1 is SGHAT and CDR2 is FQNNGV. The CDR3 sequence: CASSLVMGRRSYNEQFF. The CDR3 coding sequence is TGTGCCAGCAGCTTAGTGATGGGGAGACGCTCCTACAATGAGCAGTTCTTC.

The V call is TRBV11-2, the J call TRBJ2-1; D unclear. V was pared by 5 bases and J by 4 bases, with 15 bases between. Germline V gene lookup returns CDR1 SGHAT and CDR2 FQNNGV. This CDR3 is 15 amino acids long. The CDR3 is CASSKDLTIYNEQFF. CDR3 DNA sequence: TGTGCCAGCAGCAAAGATTTAACTATTTACAATGAGCAGTTCTTC. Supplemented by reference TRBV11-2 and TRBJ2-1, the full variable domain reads EAGVAQSPRYKIIEKRQSVAFWCNPISGHATLYWYQQILGQGPKLLIQFQNNGVVDDSQLPKDRFSAERLKGVDSTLKIQPAKLEDSAVYLCASSKDLTIYNEQFFGPGTRLTVL.

DNA of the CDR3: TGTGCCAGCGCCCCAGGCCCTGATACCGGGGAGCTGTTTTTT. Its protein is CASAPGPDTGELFF. V is TRBV6-4 and J is TRBJ2-2, with D unresolved. V dropped 8 bases and J dropped 5 bases, with 15 bases sitting between them. The CDR3 is 14 amino acids. CDR1 and CDR2 from the germline V gene are MRHNA and SNTAGT.

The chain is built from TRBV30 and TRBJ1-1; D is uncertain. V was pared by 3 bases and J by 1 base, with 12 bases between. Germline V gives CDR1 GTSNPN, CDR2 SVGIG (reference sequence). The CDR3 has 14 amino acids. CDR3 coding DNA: TGTGCCTGGAGATGGGCGGGGAAGAACACTGAAGCTTTCTTT. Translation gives CAWRWAGKNTEAFF.

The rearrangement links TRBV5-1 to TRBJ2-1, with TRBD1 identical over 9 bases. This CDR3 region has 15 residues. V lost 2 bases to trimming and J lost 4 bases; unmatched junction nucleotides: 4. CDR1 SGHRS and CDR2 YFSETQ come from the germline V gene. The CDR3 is CASSFRTGVYNEQFF. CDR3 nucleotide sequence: TGCGCCAGCAGCTTCCGGACAGGGGTATACAATGAGCAGTTCTTC.

The CDR3 sequence is CASLCIVTNREMQDGYTF. The CDR3 region has the DNA TGTGCCAGCCTATGCATTGTTACAAACAGGGAAATGCAGGATGGCTACACCTTC. The chain links TRBV9 to TRBJ1-2; D perhaps matches TRBD1 (6 bases). The V gene's germline CDR1 is SGDLS and CDR2 YYNGEE. The CDR3 is made up of 18 amino acids. V was clipped by 7 bases and J by 6 bases, with 31 bases between them.

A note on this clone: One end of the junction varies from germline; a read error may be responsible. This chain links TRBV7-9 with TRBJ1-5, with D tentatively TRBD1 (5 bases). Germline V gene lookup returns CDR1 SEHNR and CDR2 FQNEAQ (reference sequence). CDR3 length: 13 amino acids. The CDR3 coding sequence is TGTTCCAGCAGCTTCCGGGACTATCAGCCCCAGCATTTT. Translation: CSSSFRDYQPQHF.

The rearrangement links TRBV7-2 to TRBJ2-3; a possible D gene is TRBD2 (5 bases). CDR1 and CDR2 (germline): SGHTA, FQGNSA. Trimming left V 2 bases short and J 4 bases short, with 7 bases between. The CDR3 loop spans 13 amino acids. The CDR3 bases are TGTGCCAGCAGCTTAACCGGGGCAGATACGCAGTATTTT. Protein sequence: CASSLTGADTQYF.

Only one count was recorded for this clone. The CDR3 nucleotides read TGTGCCAGCAGCTCAATGACAGGGGGGCGGGACGGGGAGCTGTTTTTT. Protein: CASSSMTGGRDGELFF. The chain links TRBV5-4 to TRBJ2-2; 9 nucleotides align to TRBD1. V lost 3 bases and J lost 7; bases outside the gene matches: 10. CDR3 size: 16 residues. Germline V gene sequence: CDR1 SGHNT, CDR2 YYREEE (reference sequence).

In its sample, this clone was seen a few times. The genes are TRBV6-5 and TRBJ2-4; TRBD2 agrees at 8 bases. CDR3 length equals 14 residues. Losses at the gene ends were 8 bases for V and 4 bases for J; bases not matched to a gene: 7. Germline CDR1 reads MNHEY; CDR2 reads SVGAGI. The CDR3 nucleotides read TGTGCCAGCCGGGGGGGGCTTTCGAAAAACATTCAGTACTTC. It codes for CASRGGLSKNIQYF.

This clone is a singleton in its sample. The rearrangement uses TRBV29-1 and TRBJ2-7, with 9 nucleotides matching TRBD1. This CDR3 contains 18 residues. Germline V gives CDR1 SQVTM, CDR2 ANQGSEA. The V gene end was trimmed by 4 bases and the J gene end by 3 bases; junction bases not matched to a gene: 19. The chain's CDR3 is CSVGAWWDRADRLYEQYV. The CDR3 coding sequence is TGCAGCGTTGGGGCCTGGTGGGACAGGGCCGACCGGCTCTACGAGCAGTACGTC.

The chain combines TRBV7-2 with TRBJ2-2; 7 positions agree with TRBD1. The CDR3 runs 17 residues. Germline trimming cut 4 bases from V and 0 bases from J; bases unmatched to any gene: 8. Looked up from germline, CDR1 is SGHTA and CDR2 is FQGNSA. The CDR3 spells CASSSGDSFPNTGELFF. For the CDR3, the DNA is TGTGCCAGCAGCTCCGGGGACAGCTTCCCGAACACCGGGGAGCTGTTTTTT.

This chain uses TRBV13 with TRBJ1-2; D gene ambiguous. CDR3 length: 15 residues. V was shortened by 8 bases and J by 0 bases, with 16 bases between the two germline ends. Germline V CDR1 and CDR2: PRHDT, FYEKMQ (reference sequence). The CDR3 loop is CASSVADLSNYGYTF. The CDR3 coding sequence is TGTGCCAGCTCCGTCGCAGACTTATCTAACTATGGCTACACCTTC.

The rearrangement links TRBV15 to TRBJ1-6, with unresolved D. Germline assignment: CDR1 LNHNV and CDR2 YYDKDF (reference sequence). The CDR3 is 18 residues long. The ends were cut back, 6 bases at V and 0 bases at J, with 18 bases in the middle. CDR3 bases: TGTGCCACCAGTCCGAGTAGGGCCGGGAGCTCCTATAATTCACCCCTCCACTTT. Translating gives CATSPSRAGSSYNSPLHF.

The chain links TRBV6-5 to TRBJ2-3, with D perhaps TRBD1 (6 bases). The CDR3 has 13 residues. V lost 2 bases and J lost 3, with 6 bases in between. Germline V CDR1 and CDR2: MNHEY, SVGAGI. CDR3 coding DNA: TGTGCCAGCAGTTACCAGGGGACAGATACGCAGTATTTT. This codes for CASSYQGTDTQYF.

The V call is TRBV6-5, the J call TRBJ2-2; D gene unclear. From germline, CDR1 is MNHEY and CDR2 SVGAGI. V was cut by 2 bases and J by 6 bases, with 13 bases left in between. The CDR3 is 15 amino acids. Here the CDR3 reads CASSYAPVGPGELFF. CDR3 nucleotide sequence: TGTGCCAGCAGTTACGCCCCGGTTGGGCCCGGGGAGCTGTTTTTT.

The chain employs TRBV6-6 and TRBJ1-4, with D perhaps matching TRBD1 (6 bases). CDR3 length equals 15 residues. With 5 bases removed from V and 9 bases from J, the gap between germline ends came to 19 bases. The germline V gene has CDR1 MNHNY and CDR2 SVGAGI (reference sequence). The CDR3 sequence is CASSRPDSLRKKLFF. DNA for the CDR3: TGTGCCAGCAGTAGACCGGACAGCCTTAGGAAAAAACTGTTTTTT.

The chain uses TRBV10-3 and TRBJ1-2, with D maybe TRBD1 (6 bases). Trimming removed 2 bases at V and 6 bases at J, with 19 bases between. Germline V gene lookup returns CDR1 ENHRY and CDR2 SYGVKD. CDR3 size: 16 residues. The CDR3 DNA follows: TGTGCCATCAGTGAGAACGGAGGGGGGGCTGGGGATGGCTACACCTTC. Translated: CAISENGGGAGDGYTF.

The CDR3 coding sequence is TGTGCCAGCAGCAAAGAGCTGACGGACAGTGAAGCTTTCTTT. Translated, it gives CASSKELTDSEAFF. The chain has TRBV21-1 and TRBJ1-1; the D call TRBD1 from the table was never checked on the DNA. TRBV21-1 is a pseudogene locus. This CDR3 is built from 14 residues.

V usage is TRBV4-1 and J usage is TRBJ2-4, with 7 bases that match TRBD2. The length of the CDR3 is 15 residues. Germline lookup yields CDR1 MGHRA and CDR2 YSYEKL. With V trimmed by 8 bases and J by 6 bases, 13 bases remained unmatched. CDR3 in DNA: TGCGCCAGCCGATTCACCTGGGGAGGGGTAAACATTCAGTACTTC. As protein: CASRFTWGGVNIQYF.

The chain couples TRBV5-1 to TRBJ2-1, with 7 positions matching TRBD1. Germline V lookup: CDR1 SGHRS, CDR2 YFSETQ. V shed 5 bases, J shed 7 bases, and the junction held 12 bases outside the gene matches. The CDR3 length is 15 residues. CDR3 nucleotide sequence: TGCGCCAGCAGAGGGGGACAGTCTGTTACTAATGAGCAGTTCTTC. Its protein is CASRGGQSVTNEQFF.

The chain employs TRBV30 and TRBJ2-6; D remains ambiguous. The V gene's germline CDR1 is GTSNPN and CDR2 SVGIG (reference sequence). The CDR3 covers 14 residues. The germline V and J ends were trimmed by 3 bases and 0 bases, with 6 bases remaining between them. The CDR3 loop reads CAWSGDSGANVLTF. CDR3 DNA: TGTGCCTGGAGCGGAGACTCTGGGGCCAACGTCCTGACTTTC.

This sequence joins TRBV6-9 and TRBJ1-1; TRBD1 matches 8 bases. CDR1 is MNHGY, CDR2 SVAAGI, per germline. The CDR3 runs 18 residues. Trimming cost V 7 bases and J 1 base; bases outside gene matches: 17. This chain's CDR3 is CASTSITGGPWGNTEAFF. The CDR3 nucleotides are TGTGCCAGCACCTCTATCACAGGGGGACCCTGGGGGAACACTGAAGCTTTCTTT.